One TCR beta chain is described in this entry. Its antigen is currently unknown. The PCR ran on 60 Vbeta and 13 Jbeta primers. Method: immunoSEQ multiplex PCR; TCRdb's copy keeps in-frame clones and lacks some. Here the sample spans 150,000 to 200,000 clones, 65% to 85% being singletons. In germline, CDR1 is SEHNR, CDR2 FQNEAQ (reference sequence). The V gene end was trimmed by 3 bases and the J gene end by 5 bases; junction bases not matched to a gene: 10. The CDR3 is 15 residues long. This specimen comes from a study of cytomegalovirus exposure and HLA in healthy donors. Across the study: Among the approximately 420 donors who were genotyped, approximately 83% fell in the genetic ancestry cluster that is associated with self-reported Caucasian donors. Whole-study results and caveats: There was a cluster of highly shared sequence variants that was likely a sequencing artifact. An ancestry cluster, one associated with Asian ancestry, reportedly showed fewer N-insertions than the 666-donor mean in a later analysis. In a later analysis, parvovirus B19, influenza, CMV and Epstein-Barr virus appeared linked to several top co-occurrence clusters.

The sequence came from a woman in her forties or fifties in good health and CMV-seropositive. The sequenced sample consisted of PBMCs. The rearrangement links TRBV7-9 to TRBJ2-7; 7 bases line up with TRBD2. The CDR3 nucleotides read TGTGCCAGCAGCTTTCGGGGACTACCGAGGGACGAGCAGTACTTC. It specifies CASSFRGLPRDEQYF.